This TCR beta chain was obtained from a study of T cells in Graves' hyperthyroidism and ophthalmopathy. Notes on this clonotype: What it binds is not known.

Fresh peripheral blood, 7.5 to 10 ml of it, supplied the PBMCs. TCR beta CDR3 region amplification was performed from RNA transcripts. TCR CDR3 underwent first-round RT-PCR with the HTBI primer set. TCRdb re-called the multiplex PCR reads through MiXCR, storing one row per CDR3 protein. The data contain some 340,000 distinct CDR3 sequences, 12% to 15% of them singletons. Findings and limits, study-wide: Separating ophthalmopathy from stable hyperthyroidism was achieved by a 13 V-J model. Most clonotypes expanded in the thyroid (above 0.001) were also present in blood.

Sequencing used blood. This clonotype was obtained from a woman in her forties with Graves' ophthalmopathy.

The CDR3 protein is CSVDGGRGTVYNEQFF. CDR3 in DNA: TGCAGCGTTGATGGAGGGCGGGGCACTGTATACAATGAGCAGTTCTTC. This sequence joins TRBV29-1 and TRBJ2-1, with a weak D call TRBD2 (6 bases). There are 16 residues in the CDR3. Germline V gene lookup returns CDR1 SQVTM and CDR2 ANQGSEA. Trimming pared 3 bases from V and 4 bases from J, leaving 19 bases between.